The table lists the clone carrying this TCR beta chain with many counts. This CDR3 region has 11 residues. V was pared by 7 bases and J by 1 base, with 1 base between. Unique molecular identifiers were used to barcode this TCRbeta library. TCRdb ran MiXCR on the PCR reads and lists one entry per CDR3 protein. Of 250,000 to 300,000 distinct CDR3 sequences detected, 9.9% appear once; the ten largest clones hold around a tenth. The sample belongs to a study of T-cell reconstitution after alpha-beta-depleted transplantation in children. The chain joins TRBV12-3 or TRBV12-4 to TRBJ2-2; D not resolved. This sequence was found in a human donor who donated a stem cell graft to a child with SCID. The sample here was PBMCs from the stem cell graft donor, taken from the stem cell graft. CDR3 DNA: TGTGCCAGCATGAACACCGGGGAGCTGTTTTTT. This gives the protein CASMNTGELFF.